This TCR beta chain was identified during a study of CD8 T cells in Susac syndrome. Germline-derived CDR1 and CDR2 are SGHNT and YYREEE (reference sequence). CDR3 length: 15 residues. The trim removed 6 bases at V and 0 bases at J, leaving 2 bases unmatched. Bulk CD8+ and CD4+ cells came from magnetic negative isolation; CD8+ TEMRA by FACS. Random hexamers served to reverse transcribe about 0.5 to 1 ug RNA. Multiplex PCR with immunoSEQ amplified the TCR beta CDR3 across 54 Vbeta and 13 Jbeta. TCRdb redid the calling of the immunoSEQ multiplex PCR reads with MiXCR, one entry per CDR3 protein. The sample lists about 210,000 distinct CDR3 sequences, about 95% occurring once.

The sequence derives from a human donor with multiple sclerosis. This chain connects TRBV5-4 to TRBJ2-6; TRBD2 matches at 8 bases. Sequencing was performed on CD4+ T cells from PBMCs. The CDR3 coding sequence is TGTGCCAGCACCGGGGGGGACTCTGGGGCCAACGTCCTGACTTTC. This gives the protein CASTGGDSGANVLTF.